This T cell receptor beta chain was sequenced during a study of cytomegalovirus exposure and HLA in healthy donors. PCR involved 60 Vbeta and 13 Jbeta primers. Generated by immunoSEQ multiplex PCR, the TCRdb table keeps only in-frame clones and is missing some. The sample has 85,000 to 90,000 clones, 85% seen once. With respect to this clone: The antigen remains unidentified.

General study results and limits: In vitro experiments confirmed that three CMV-associated chains were specific for CMV antigens. Associated with cytomegalovirus, according to the listing, were around 170 TCR beta chains.

The length of the CDR3 is 13 residues. Germline V lookup: CDR1 MDHEN, CDR2 SYDVKM. Sequenced input: PBMCs. The clonotype was recovered from a man in his forties or fifties in good health and CMV-seropositive. The chain joins TRBV28 to TRBJ2-5, with D perhaps matching TRBD2 (6 bases). Gene TRBJ2-7 matches the end of the DNA better, so the J call may be wrong. In DNA form, the CDR3 reads TGTGCCAGCAGTTCGGGCGGGATCCGCGAGCAGTACTTC. Its protein is CASSSGGIREQYF.